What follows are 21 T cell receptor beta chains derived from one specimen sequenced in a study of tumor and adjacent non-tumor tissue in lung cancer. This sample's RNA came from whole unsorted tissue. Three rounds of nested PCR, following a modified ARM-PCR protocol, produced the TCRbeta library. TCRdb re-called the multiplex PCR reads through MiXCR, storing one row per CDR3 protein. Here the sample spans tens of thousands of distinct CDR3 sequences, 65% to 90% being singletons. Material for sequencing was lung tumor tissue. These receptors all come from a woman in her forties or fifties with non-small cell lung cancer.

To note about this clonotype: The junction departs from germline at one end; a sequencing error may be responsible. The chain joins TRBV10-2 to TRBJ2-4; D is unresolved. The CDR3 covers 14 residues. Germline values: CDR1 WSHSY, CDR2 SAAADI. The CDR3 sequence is CVSINSGLRNIKYF. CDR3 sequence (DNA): TGCGTCAGCATAAACAGTGGTTTAAGAAACATTAAGTACTTC.

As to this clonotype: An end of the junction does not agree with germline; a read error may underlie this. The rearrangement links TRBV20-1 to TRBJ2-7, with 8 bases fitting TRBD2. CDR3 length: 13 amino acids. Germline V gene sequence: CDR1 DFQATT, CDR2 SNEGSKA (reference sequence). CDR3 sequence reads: CSARSGGVYQQNF. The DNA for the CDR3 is TGCAGTGCTCGTTCGGGGGGGGTCTACCAGCAGAACTTC.

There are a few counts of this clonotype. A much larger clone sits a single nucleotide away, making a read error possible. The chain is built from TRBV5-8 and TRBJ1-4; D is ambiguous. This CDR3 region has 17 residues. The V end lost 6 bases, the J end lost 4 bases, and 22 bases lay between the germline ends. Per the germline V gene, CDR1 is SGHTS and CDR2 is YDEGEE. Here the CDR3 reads CASTSRADLTINEKLFF. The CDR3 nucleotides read TGTGCCAGCACCTCACGGGCCGACTTAACAATTAATGAAAAACTGTTTTTT.

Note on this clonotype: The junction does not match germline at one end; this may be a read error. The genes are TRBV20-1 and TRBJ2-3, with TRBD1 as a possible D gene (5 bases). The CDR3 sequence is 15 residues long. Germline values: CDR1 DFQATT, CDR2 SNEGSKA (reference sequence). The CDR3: CSARDPGQATDTHYF. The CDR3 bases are TGCAGTGCTAGAGATCCAGGACAAGCCACAGATACGCACTATTTT.

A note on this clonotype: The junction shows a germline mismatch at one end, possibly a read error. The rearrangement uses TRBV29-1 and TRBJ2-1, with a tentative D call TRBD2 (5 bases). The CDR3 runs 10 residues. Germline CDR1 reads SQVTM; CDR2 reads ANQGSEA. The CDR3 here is CSAGRTEQSF. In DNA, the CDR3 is TGCAGCGCCGGCAGGACTGAGCAGTCCTTT.

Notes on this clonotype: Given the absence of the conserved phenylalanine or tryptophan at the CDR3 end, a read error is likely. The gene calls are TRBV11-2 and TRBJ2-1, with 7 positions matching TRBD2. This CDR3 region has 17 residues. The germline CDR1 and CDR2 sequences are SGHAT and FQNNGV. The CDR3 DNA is TGTACGAGCACCCCAGAGGGCGGGGGAAGCTCCTACAATGAGCAGTTCTCC. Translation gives CTSTPEGGGSSYNEQFS.

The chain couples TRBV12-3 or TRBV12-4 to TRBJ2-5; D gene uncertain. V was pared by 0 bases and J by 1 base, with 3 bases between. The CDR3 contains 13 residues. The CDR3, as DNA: TGTGCCAGCAGTTTAGCTGTCCAAGAGACCCAGTACTTC. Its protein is CASSLAVQETQYF.

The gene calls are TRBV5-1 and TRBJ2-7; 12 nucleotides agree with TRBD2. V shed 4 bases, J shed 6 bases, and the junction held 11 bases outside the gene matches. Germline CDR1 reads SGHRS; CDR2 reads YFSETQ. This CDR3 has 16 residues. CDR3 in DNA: TGCGCCAGCAGCCCAGGCCTGACTAGCGGGAGTTCCGAGCAGTACTTC. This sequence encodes CASSPGLTSGSSEQYF.

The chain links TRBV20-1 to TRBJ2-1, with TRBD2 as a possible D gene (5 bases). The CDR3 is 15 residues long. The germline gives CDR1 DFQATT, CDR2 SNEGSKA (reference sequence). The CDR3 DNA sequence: TGCAATGATAGTAGTAGCGTAGGGATTGGCTATGAGCAGTTCTTC. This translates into CNDSSSVGIGYEQFF.

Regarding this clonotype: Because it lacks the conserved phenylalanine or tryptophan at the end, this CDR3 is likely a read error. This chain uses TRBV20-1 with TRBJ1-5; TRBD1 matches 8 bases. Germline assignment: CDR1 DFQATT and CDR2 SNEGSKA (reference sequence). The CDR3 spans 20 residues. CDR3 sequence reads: CSVRQPGRTGNSVSNQPQHV. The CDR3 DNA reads TGCAGTGTTAGACAACCCGGACGGACAGGGAATTCAGTTAGCAATCAGCCCCAGCATGTT.

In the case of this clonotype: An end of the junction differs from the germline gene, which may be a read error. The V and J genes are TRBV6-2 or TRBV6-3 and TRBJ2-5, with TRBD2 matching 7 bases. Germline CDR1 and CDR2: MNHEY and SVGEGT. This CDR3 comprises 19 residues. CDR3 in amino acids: CASSPQTGRVVTNQEAQYF. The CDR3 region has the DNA TGTGCCAGCAGTCCACAAACGGGGAGGGTGGTAACGAACCAAGAGGCCCAGTACTTC.

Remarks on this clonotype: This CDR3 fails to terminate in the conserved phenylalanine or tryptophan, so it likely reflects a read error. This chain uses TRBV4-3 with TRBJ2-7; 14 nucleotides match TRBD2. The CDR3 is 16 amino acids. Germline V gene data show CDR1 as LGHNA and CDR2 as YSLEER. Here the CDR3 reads CTSSLRLAGGVGEQYI. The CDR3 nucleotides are TGCACCAGCAGCCTCAGACTAGCGGGAGGGGTTGGGGAGCAGTACATC.

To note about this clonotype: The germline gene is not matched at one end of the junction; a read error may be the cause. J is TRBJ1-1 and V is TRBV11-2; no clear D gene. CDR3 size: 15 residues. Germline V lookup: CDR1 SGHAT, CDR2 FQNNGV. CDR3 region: CASSIEPSPYTETFF. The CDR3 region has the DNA TGTGCTAGCAGCATAGAACCCAGCCCATACACTGAAACTTTCTTT.

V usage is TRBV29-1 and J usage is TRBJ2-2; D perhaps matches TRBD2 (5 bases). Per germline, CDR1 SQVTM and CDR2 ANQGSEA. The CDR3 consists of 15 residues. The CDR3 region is CSLGCDGGNTGELFF. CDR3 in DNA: TGCAGTCTGGGTTGTGATGGAGGGAACACCGGGGAGCTGTTTTTT.

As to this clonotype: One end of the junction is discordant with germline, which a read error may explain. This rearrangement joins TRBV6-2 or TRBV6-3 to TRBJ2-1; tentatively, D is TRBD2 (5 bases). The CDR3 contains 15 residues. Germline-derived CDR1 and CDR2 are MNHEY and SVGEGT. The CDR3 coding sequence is TGTACCAGCGCCAGCGTGGAGAGGGCCGACAATGAGCAGTCCTTC. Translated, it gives CTSASVERADNEQSF.

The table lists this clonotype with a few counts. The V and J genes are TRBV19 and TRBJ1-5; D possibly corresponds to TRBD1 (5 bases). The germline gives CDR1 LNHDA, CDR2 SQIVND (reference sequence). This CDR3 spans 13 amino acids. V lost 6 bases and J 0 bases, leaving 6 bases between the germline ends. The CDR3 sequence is CASRGTSNQPQHF. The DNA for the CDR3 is TGTGCCAGTAGAGGGACTAGCAATCAGCCCCAGCATTTT.

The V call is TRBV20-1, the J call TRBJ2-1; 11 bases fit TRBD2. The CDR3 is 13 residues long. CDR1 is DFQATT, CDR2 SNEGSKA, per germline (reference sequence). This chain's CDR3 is CSATSGSHNRQFF. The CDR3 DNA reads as TGCAGCGCAACTAGCGGGAGTCACAATAGGCAGTTCTTC.

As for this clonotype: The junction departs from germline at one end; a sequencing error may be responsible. CDR3 coding DNA: TGCAGCGTTGAAGGGGTAGCGGGATACAATGAGCAGTTCTTT. This sequence encodes CSVEGVAGYNEQFF. This rearrangement joins TRBV29-1 to TRBJ2-1; TRBD2 agrees at 8 bases. This CDR3 is built from 14 residues. CDR1 and CDR2 (germline): SQVTM, ANQGSEA.

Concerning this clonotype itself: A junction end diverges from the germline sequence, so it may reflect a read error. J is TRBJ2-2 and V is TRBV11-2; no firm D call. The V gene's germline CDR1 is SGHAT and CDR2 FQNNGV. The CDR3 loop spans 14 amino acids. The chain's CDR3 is CACSKNWETGELFF. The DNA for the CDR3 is TGTGCCTGCAGCAAAAACTGGGAAACAGGGGAGCTGTTTTTT.

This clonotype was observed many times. The CDR3 nucleotides are TGTGCCAGCAGCCTGGGACAGAATCAGCCCCAGCATTTT. Translated, it gives CASSLGQNQPQHF. V and J are TRBV5-4 and TRBJ1-5; TRBD1 agrees at 7 bases. Germline CDR1 is SGHNT and CDR2 is YYREEE (reference sequence). Trimming cost V 4 bases and J 4 bases; bases outside gene matches: 2. The CDR3 has 13 residues.

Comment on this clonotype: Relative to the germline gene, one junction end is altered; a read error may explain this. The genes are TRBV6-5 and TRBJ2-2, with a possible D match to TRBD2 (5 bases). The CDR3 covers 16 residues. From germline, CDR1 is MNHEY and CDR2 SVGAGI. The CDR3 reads CASSHVRHRGTGELVF. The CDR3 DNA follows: TGTGCCAGCAGTCACGTAAGACATCGAGGCACCGGGGAGCTGGTTTTT.